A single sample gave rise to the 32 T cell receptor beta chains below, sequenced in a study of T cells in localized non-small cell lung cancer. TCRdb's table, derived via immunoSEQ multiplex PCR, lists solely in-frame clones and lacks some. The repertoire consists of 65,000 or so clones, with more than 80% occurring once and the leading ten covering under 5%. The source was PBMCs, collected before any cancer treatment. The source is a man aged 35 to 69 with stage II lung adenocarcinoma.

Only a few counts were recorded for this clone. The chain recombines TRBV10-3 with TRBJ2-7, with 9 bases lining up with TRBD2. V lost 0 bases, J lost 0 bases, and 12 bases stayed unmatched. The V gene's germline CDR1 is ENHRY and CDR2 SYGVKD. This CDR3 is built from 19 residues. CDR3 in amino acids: CAISESSLRLAVNSYEQYF. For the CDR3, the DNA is TGTGCCATCAGTGAGTCGTCTCTCAGACTAGCGGTGAACTCCTACGAGCAGTACTTC.

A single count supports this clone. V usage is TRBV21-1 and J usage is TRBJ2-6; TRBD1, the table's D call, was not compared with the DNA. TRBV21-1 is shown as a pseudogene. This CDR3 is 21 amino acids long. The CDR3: CASSKGGKPGQGSSGANVLTF. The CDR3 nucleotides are TGTGCCAGCAGCAAAGGGGGGAAACCGGGACAGGGTAGCTCTGGGGCCAACGTCCTGACTTTC.

The DNA for the CDR3 is TGTGCCAGCAGCTTGGGACTAGCGGGAGGGCAAGATACGCAGTATTTT. It encodes CASSLGLAGGQDTQYF. J is TRBJ2-3 and V is TRBV5-4, with 14 bases that match TRBD2. V shed 0 bases, J shed 5 bases, and the junction held 2 bases outside the gene matches. The V gene's germline CDR1 is SGHNT and CDR2 YYREEE (reference sequence). The CDR3 totals 16 residues.

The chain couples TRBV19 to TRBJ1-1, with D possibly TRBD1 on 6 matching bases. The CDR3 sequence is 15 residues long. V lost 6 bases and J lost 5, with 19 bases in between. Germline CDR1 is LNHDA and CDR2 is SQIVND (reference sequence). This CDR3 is CASSGVRGHQTEAFF. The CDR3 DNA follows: TGTGCCAGTAGCGGAGTCCGGGGGCATCAAACTGAAGCTTTCTTT.

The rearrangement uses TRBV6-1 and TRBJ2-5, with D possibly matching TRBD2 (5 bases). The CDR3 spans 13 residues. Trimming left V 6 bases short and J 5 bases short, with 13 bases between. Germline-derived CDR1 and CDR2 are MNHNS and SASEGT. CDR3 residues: CASRGGNEETQYF. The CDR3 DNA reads TGTGCCAGCAGAGGAGGAAATGAGGAGACCCAGTACTTC.

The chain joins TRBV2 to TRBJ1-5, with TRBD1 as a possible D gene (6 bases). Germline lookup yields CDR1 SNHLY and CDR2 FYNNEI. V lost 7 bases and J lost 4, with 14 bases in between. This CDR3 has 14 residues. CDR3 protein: CASTAEGGNQPQHF. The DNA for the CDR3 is TGTGCCAGCACCGCGGAGGGGGGAAATCAGCCCCAGCATTTT.

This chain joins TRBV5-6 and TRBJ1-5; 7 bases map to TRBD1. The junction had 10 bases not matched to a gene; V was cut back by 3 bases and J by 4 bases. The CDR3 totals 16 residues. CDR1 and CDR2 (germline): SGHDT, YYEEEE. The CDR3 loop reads CASSSGTAMVNQPQHF. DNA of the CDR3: TGTGCCAGCAGCTCCGGGACAGCTATGGTGAATCAGCCCCAGCATTTT.

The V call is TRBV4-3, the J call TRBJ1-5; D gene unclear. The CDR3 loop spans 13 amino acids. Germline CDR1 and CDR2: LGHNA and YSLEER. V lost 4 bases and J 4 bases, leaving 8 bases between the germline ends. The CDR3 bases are TGCGCCAGCAGCCCTAGACTAAATCAGCCCCAGCATTTT. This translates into CASSPRLNQPQHF.

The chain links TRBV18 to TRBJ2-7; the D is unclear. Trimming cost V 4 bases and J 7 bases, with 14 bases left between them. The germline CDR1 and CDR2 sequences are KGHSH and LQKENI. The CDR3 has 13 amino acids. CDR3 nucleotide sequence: TGTGCCAGCTCACACACCACGGGCGCGGAGCAGTACTTC. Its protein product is CASSHTTGAEQYF.

CDR3 in amino acids: CASSPGTGRTTDTQYF. The DNA of the CDR3 is TGTGCCAGCAGCCCAGGGACAGGGAGGACCACAGATACGCAGTATTTT. V usage is TRBV5-6 and J usage is TRBJ2-3; TRBD1 matches at 9 bases. Germline loops: CDR1 SGHDT, CDR2 YYEEEE. Germline trimming cut 4 bases from V and 2 bases from J; bases unmatched to any gene: 8. The CDR3 totals 16 residues.

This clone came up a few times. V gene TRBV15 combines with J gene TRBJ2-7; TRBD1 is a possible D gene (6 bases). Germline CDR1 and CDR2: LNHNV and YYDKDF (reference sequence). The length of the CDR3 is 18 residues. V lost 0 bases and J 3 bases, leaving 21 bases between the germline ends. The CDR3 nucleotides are TGTGCCACCAGCAGAGATGGGGGTGTACAGGGTCTAGGCTACGAGCAGTACTTC. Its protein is CATSRDGGVQGLGYEQYF.

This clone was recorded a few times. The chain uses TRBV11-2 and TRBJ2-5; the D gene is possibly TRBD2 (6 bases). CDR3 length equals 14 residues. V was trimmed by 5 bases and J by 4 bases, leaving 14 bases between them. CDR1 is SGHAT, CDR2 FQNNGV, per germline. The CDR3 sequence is CASSPSGRRETQYF. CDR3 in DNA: TGTGCCAGCAGCCCCAGCGGGCGAAGAGAGACCCAGTACTTC.

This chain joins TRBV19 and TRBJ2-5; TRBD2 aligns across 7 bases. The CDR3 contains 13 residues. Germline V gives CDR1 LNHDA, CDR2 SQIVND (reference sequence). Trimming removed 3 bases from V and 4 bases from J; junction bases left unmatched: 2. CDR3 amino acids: CASSMAGVETQYF. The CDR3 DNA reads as TGTGCCAGTAGTATGGCGGGAGTAGAGACCCAGTACTTC.

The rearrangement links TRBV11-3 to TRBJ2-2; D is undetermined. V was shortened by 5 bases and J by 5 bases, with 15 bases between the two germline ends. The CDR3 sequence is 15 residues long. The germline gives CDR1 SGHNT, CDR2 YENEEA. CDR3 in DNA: TGTGCCAGCAGCGAGCAGGTCCTAGATACCGGGGAGCTGTTTTTT. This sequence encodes CASSEQVLDTGELFF.

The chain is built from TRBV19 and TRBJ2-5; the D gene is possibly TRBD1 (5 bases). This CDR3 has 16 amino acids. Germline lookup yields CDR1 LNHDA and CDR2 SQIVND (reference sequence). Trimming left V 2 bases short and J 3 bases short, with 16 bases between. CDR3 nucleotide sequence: TGTGCCAGTAGTATAAGGATAGGGGCGCCGAAAGAGACCCAGTACTTC. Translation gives CASSIRIGAPKETQYF.

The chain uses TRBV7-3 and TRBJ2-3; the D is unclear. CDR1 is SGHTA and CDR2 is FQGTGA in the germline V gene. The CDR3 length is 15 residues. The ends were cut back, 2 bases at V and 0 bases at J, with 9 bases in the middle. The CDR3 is CASSLARSSTDTQYF. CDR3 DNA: TGTGCCAGCAGCTTAGCCAGGTCTAGCACAGATACGCAGTATTTT.

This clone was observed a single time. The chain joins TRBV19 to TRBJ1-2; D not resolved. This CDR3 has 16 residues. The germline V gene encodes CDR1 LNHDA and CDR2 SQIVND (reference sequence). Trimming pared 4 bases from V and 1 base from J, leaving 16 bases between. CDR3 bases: TGTGCCAGTAGTACCACAACCCGGACCAGTAACTATGGCTACACCTTC. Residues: CASSTTTRTSNYGYTF.

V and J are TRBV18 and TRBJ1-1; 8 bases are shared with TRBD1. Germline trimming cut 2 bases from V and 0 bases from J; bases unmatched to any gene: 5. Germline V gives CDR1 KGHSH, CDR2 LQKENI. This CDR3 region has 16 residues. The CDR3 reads CASSPVPGGLNTEAFF. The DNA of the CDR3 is TGTGCCAGCTCACCAGTGCCAGGGGGCTTGAACACTGAAGCTTTCTTT.

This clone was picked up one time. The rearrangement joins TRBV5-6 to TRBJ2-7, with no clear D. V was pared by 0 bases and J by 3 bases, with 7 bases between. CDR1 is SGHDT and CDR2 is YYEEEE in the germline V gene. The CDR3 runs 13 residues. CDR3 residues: CASSLAVVYEQYF. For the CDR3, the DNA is TGTGCCAGCAGCTTGGCCGTTGTCTACGAGCAGTACTTC.

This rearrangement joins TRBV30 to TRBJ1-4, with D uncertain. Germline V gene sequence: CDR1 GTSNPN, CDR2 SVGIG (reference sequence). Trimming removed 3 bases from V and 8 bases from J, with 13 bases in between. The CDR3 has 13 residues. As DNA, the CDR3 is TGTGCCTGGAGGCCCCGGGGAGAGGAAAAACTGTTTTTT. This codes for CAWRPRGEEKLFF.

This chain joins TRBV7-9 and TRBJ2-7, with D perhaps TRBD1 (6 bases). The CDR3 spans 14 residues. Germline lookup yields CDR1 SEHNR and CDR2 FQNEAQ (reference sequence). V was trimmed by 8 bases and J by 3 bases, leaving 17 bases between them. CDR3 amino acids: CASGGQLRIYEQYF. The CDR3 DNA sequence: TGTGCCAGCGGTGGACAGCTTAGGATCTACGAGCAGTACTTC.

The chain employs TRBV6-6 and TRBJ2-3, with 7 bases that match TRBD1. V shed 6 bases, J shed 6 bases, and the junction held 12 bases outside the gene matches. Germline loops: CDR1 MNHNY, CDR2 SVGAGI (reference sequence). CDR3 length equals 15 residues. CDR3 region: CASSRLGQREDTQYF. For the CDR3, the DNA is TGTGCCAGCAGCCGGTTGGGACAGCGCGAGGATACGCAGTATTTT.

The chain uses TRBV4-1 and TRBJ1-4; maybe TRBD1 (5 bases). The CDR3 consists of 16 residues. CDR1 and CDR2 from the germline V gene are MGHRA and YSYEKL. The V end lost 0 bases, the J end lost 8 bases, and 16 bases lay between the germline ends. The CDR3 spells CASSQDNAGLNEKLFF. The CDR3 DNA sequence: TGCGCCAGCAGCCAAGATAACGCAGGGTTGAACGAAAAACTGTTTTTT.

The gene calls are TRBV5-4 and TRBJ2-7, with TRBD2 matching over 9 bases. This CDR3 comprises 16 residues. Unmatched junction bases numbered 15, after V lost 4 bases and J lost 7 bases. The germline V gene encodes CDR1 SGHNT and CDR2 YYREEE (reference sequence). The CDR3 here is CASSIGGVAGAKEQYF. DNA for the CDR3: TGTGCCAGCAGCATTGGGGGGGTAGCGGGAGCAAAAGAGCAGTACTTC.

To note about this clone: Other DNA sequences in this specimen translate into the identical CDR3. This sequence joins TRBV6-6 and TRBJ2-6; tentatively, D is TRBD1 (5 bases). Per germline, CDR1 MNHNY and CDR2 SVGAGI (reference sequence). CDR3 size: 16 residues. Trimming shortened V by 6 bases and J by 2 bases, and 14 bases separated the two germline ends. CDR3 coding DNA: TGTGCCAGCAGCGGACAAAAGGCGGCTGGGGCCAACGTCCTGACTTTC. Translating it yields CASSGQKAAGANVLTF.

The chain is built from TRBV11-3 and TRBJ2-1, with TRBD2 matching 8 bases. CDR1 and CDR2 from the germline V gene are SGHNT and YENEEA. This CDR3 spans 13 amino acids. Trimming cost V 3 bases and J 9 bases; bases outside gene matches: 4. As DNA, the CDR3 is TGTGCCAGCAGCTTCAGCGGGAGTCGTGAGCAGTTCTTC. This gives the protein CASSFSGSREQFF.

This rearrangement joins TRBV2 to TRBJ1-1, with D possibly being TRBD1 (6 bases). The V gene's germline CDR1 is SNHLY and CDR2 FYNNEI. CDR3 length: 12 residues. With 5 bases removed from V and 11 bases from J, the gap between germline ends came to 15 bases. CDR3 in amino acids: CASSQRGGMAFF. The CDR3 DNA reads TGTGCCAGCAGTCAAAGAGGGGGGATGGCTTTCTTT.

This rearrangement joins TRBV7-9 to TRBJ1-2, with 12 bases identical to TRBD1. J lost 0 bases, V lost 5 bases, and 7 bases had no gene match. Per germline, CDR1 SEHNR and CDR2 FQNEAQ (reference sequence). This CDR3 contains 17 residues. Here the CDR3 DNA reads TGTGCCAGCAGCCTACCCGGGACAGGGGGCTCTAACTATGGCTACACCTTC. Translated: CASSLPGTGGSNYGYTF.

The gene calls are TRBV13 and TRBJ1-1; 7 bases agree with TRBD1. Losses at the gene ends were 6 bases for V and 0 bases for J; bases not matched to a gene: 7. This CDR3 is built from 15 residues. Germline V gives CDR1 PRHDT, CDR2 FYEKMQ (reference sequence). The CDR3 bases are TGTGCCAGCAGGGAGACAGGGCGGGTGAACACTGAAGCTTTCTTT. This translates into CASRETGRVNTEAFF.

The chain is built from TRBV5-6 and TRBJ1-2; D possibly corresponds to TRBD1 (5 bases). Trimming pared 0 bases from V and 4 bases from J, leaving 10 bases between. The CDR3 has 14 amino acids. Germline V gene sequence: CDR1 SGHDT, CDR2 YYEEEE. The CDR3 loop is CASSLGQTAYGYTF. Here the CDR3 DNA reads TGTGCCAGCAGCTTGGGCCAGACAGCCTATGGCTACACCTTC. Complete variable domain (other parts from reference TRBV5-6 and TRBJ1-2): DAGVTQSPTHLIKTRGQQVTLRCSPKSGHDTVSWYQQALGQGPQFIFQYYEEEERQRGNFPDRFSGHQFPNYSSELNVNALLLGDSALYLCASSLGQTAYGYTFGSGTRLTVV.

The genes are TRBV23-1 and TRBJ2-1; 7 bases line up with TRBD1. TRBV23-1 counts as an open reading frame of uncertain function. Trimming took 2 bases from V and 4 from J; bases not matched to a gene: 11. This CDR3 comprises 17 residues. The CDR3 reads CASSQSPGQGVYNEQFF. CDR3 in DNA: TGCGCCAGCAGTCAAAGCCCGGGGCAGGGGGTGTACAATGAGCAGTTCTTC.

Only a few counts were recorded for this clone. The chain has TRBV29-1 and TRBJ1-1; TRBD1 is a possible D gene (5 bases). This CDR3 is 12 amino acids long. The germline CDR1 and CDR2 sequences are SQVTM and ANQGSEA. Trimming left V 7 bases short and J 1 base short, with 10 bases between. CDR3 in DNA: TGCAGCGCCACCGACAGGAACACTGAAGCTTTCTTT. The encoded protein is CSATDRNTEAFF.